Presented here are 27 T cell receptor beta chains from one specimen sequenced in a study of CD8+CD57+ T cells in acquired aplastic anemia. The template for TCR beta VDJ and CDR3 sequence profiling was genomic DNA. TCRdb itself ran the reads through MiXCR, one entry per CDR3 protein. The table lists 150,000 to 200,000 distinct CDR3 sequences, around 45% of them singletons. Previously, flow cytometry had revealed CD8+CD57+ cell expansion in the patients chosen for sequencing. The specimen sequenced was sorted CD4+, CD8+, or CD8+CD57+ T cells (not recorded which) from PBMCs. The receptors shown here come from a human donor with aplastic anemia.

V is TRBV7-2 and J is TRBJ2-6, with no clear D. This CDR3 spans 11 amino acids. The V and J ends lost 3 bases and 9 bases respectively, with 3 bases between them. The germline gives CDR1 SGHTA, CDR2 FQGNSA. CDR3 loop: CASSLGNVLTF. In nucleotides, the CDR3 is TGTGCCAGCAGCTTGGGCAACGTCCTGACTTTC.

This chain joins TRBV5-4 and TRBJ1-2; no clear D gene. The germline CDR1 and CDR2 sequences are SGHNT and YYREEE (reference sequence). This CDR3 region has 13 residues. V was pared by 1 base and J by 4 bases, with 8 bases between. CDR3 in amino acids: CASSLKGGYGYTF. The CDR3 DNA follows: TGTGCCAGCAGCTTGAAGGGAGGCTATGGCTACACCTTC.

The sample holds one count of this clonotype. This chain uses TRBV20-1 with TRBJ2-7; D remains ambiguous. The CDR3 runs 15 residues. V lost 1 base and J lost 5, with 18 bases in between. Germline CDR1 reads DFQATT; CDR2 reads SNEGSKA (reference sequence). CDR3 DNA sequence: TGCAGTGCTAGAGGTGAAAGGATCACTTGGGACGAGCAGTACTTC. Amino acid sequence: CSARGERITWDEQYF.

The chain carries TRBV29-1 and TRBJ1-2; D call uncertain. Trimming cost V 4 bases and J 8 bases, with 11 bases left between them. Germline loops: CDR1 SQVTM, CDR2 ANQGSEA. This CDR3 spans 11 amino acids. The CDR3 sequence is CSVAREGGYTF. DNA for the CDR3: TGCAGCGTTGCCCGGGAGGGAGGCTACACCTTC.

This clonotype was observed once. The V gene is TRBV15, the J gene TRBJ1-6, with no clear D. This CDR3 has 15 amino acids. The germline V gene has CDR1 LNHNV and CDR2 YYDKDF (reference sequence). V was shortened by 0 bases and J by 4 bases, with 7 bases between the two germline ends. CDR3 bases: TGTGCCACCAGCAGAGATAATTCGTATAATTCACCCCTCCACTTT. Protein sequence: CATSRDNSYNSPLHF.

This rearrangement joins TRBV10-3 to TRBJ2-3; D perhaps matches TRBD1 (6 bases). This CDR3 has 16 amino acids. Trimming cost V 6 bases and J 1 base, with 17 bases left between them. Germline V gene lookup returns CDR1 ENHRY and CDR2 SYGVKD. The CDR3 reads CAIRASTGLGTDTQYF. The CDR3 DNA reads TGTGCCATCAGAGCTTCCACAGGGTTGGGCACAGATACGCAGTATTTT.

In its sample, this clonotype was seen many times. V and J are TRBV6-4 and TRBJ2-7; 8 nucleotides agree with TRBD1. The CDR3 contains 16 residues. V lost 2 bases, J lost 3 bases, and 9 bases stayed unmatched. The germline CDR1 and CDR2 sequences are MRHNA and SNTAGT. The CDR3 here is CASSDPVGQGGYEQYF. The CDR3 DNA follows: TGTGCCAGCAGTGACCCGGTTGGACAGGGAGGCTACGAGCAGTACTTC.

A note on this clonotype: This may arise from a read error, as a much more abundant clone is one base away. This sequence joins TRBV9 and TRBJ1-1; D is perhaps TRBD1 (5 bases). Germline CDR1 and CDR2: SGDLS and YYNGEE. CDR3 size: 17 residues. The CDR3 sequence is CASSVVLRGGRESDAFF. The CDR3 DNA is TGTGCCAGCAGCGTAGTCCTCCGCGGGGGTCGAGAATCTGACGCTTTCTTT.

The chain's CDR3 is CASIKKDGIYEQYF. CDR3 bases: TGTGCCAGCATAAAAAAGGACGGGATCTACGAGCAGTACTTC. This chain joins TRBV2 and TRBJ2-7; D is possibly TRBD2 (5 bases). V gave up 7 bases and J gave up 3 bases, with 16 bases separating them. CDR1 SNHLY and CDR2 FYNNEI come from the germline V gene. There are 14 residues in the CDR3.

In nucleotides, the CDR3 is TGTGCCAGTAGTCTCAAAGGGGGCAGCACTGAAGCTTTCTTT. Protein sequence: CASSLKGGSTEAFF. The V gene is TRBV19, the J gene TRBJ1-1, with TRBD1 identical over 7 bases. The length of the CDR3 is 14 residues. CDR1 LNHDA and CDR2 SQIVND come from the germline V gene (reference sequence). The V segment lost 5 bases and the J segment 4 bases; nucleotides outside the gene matches: 7.

The rearrangement uses TRBV15 and TRBJ1-6, with D possibly matching TRBD1 (6 bases). Germline CDR1 reads LNHNV; CDR2 reads YYDKDF (reference sequence). This CDR3 is built from 15 residues. The ends were cut back, 0 bases at V and 10 bases at J, with 13 bases in the middle. This CDR3 reads CATSRDLGGRSPLHF. The DNA of the CDR3 is TGTGCCACCAGCAGAGATCTAGGGGGACGGTCACCCCTCCACTTT.

Ten or more counts support this clonotype. The chain carries TRBV29-1 and TRBJ2-2; 8 nucleotides agree with TRBD2. V lost 8 bases and J lost 6; bases outside the gene matches: 20. This CDR3 is built from 17 residues. The germline CDR1 and CDR2 sequences are SQVTM and ANQGSEA. The CDR3: CSIAVAPGGGVSGELFF. The CDR3 coding sequence is TGCAGCATAGCAGTAGCACCCGGGGGGGGAGTCTCCGGGGAGCTGTTTTTT.

The chain couples TRBV24-1 to TRBJ1-2; unclear D gene. The ends were cut back, 4 bases at V and 4 bases at J, with 12 bases in the middle. Germline V gives CDR1 KGHDR, CDR2 SFDVKD. This CDR3 has 14 amino acids. The CDR3 DNA is TGTGCCACCAGTGACTCCTTACGCACCTATGGCTACACCTTC. This translates into CATSDSLRTYGYTF.

The V call is TRBV7-9, the J call TRBJ1-5; D ambiguous. V lost 6 bases, J lost 7 bases, and 13 bases lay in between. CDR1 and CDR2 (germline): SEHNR, FQNEAQ (reference sequence). This CDR3 is built from 13 residues. CDR3 DNA sequence: TGTGCCAGCAGTTACTCGGGGTTCCAGCCCCAGCATTTT. Amino acid sequence: CASSYSGFQPQHF.

In this sample, this clonotype turned up a few times. This chain uses TRBV2 with TRBJ1-2; D not certain. The V gene's germline CDR1 is SNHLY and CDR2 FYNNEI. The V end lost 6 bases, the J end lost 4 bases, and 18 bases lay between the germline ends. The CDR3 runs to 15 residues. The CDR3 region has the DNA TGTGCCAGCAGCCCTAGCCCGACGGTCACCTATGGCTACACCTTC. Protein sequence: CASSPSPTVTYGYTF. The variable domain in full, with the rest retrieved from reference TRBV2 and TRBJ1-2, is EPEVTQTPSHQVTQMGQEVILRCVPISNHLYFYWYRQILGQKVEFLVSFYNNEISEKSEIFDDQFSVERPDGSNFTLKIRSTKLEDSAMYFCASSPSPTVTYGYTFGSGTRLTVV.

The V call is TRBV6-5, the J call TRBJ2-1; tentative D call: TRBD1 (5 bases). V was shortened by 2 bases and J by 6 bases, with 11 bases between the two germline ends. This CDR3 comprises 14 residues. Germline V gene data show CDR1 as MNHEY and CDR2 as SVGAGI. The CDR3 sequence: CASSYEARGNEQFF. The CDR3 DNA reads TGTGCCAGCAGTTACGAAGCTAGGGGCAATGAGCAGTTCTTC.

This clonotype was counted many times. The chain carries TRBV10-3 and TRBJ2-1; 9 bases agree with TRBD1. Losses at the gene ends were 6 bases for V and 4 bases for J; bases not matched to a gene: 1. This CDR3 has 13 amino acids. Germline V gene sequence: CDR1 ENHRY, CDR2 SYGVKD. The CDR3 loop is CAIRGQGYNEQFF. Written as DNA, the CDR3 is TGTGCCATCAGGGGACAGGGTTACAATGAGCAGTTCTTC.

This clonotype has a handful of counts. The V and J genes are TRBV30 and TRBJ1-3; D call uncertain. Germline lookup yields CDR1 GTSNPN and CDR2 SVGIG (reference sequence). Trimming left V 0 bases short and J 0 bases short, with 6 bases between. The CDR3 covers 14 residues. The CDR3 bases are TGTGCCTGGAGTGTATCGCACTCTGGAAACACCATATATTTT. As protein: CAWSVSHSGNTIYF.

A note on this clonotype: This sequence may be a read error, since a much larger clone differs from it by one base. The chain has TRBV12-3 or TRBV12-4 and TRBJ1-1, with TRBD1 as a possible D gene (5 bases). The CDR3 is made up of 15 amino acids. Trimming removed 4 bases from V and 4 bases from J, with 16 bases in between. CDR3 DNA sequence: TGTGCCAGCAGTTACTTTAGCAGGGTGAGCACTGAAGCTTTCTTT. Its translation is CASSYFSRVSTEAFF.

In its sample, this clonotype was seen once. The chain carries TRBV15 and TRBJ2-5; D might be TRBD1 (6 bases). V was cut by 7 bases and J by 1 base, with 13 bases left in between. Germline V CDR1 and CDR2: LNHNV, YYDKDF (reference sequence). This CDR3 is built from 14 residues. CDR3 nucleotides: TGTGCCACCACCCCCGGACAGACCCAAGAGACCCAGTACTTC. The encoded protein is CATTPGQTQETQYF.

The chain couples TRBV29-1 to TRBJ1-1, with 9 bases aligning to TRBD1. Germline-derived CDR1 and CDR2 are SQVTM and ANQGSEA. The CDR3 spans 13 residues. The junction had 5 bases not matched to a gene; V was cut back by 6 bases and J by 3 bases. The CDR3 sequence is CSVRTGEDTEAFF. The DNA of the CDR3 is TGCAGCGTCAGGACAGGGGAGGACACTGAAGCTTTCTTT.

The rearrangement joins TRBV11-1 to TRBJ2-7; the D gene is possibly TRBD2 (7 bases). Germline lookup yields CDR1 SGHAT and CDR2 FQDESV (reference sequence). The CDR3 covers 18 residues. The germline V and J ends were trimmed by 3 bases and 1 base, with 22 bases remaining between them. CDR3 DNA sequence: TGTGCCAGCAGCTTGAGGGGGGGTGCGAGAGAGATTTCCTACGAGCAGTACTTC. This encodes CASSLRGGAREISYEQYF.

This clonotype was detected a few times. The chain links TRBV2 to TRBJ2-5; 11 nucleotides align to TRBD2. Germline assignment: CDR1 SNHLY and CDR2 FYNNEI. The CDR3 consists of 15 residues. Trimming removed 11 bases from V and 3 bases from J; junction bases left unmatched: 11. The CDR3 protein is CACKQTSGKEETQYF. DNA for the CDR3: TGTGCCTGCAAACAGACTAGCGGGAAGGAAGAGACCCAGTACTTC. The entire variable domain, with the rest obtained from reference TRBV2 and TRBJ2-5, is as follows: EPEVTQTPSHQVTQMGQEVILRCVPISNHLYFYWYRQILGQKVEFLVSFYNNEISEKSEIFDDQFSVERPDGSNFTLKIRSTKLEDSAMYFCACKQTSGKEETQYFGPGTRLLVL.

The V and J genes are TRBV25-1 and TRBJ1-1; maybe TRBD1 (5 bases). V was pared by 10 bases and J by 0 bases, with 9 bases between. Germline CDR1 reads MGHDK; CDR2 reads SYGVNS. This CDR3 has 12 residues. CDR3 residues: CATGTVNTEAFF. CDR3 in DNA: TGTGCCACCGGGACGGTGAACACTGAAGCTTTCTTT.

This clonotype was observed a few times. The V gene is TRBV12-3 or TRBV12-4, the J gene TRBJ1-5, with 11 bases aligning to TRBD1. The CDR3 runs 19 residues. V lost 5 bases, J lost 2 bases, and 14 bases stayed unmatched. The CDR3 reads CASSTAGTGGSFGNQPQHF. DNA of the CDR3: TGTGCCAGCAGTACCGCCGGGACAGGGGGGTCTTTCGGCAATCAGCCCCAGCATTTT.

This clonotype was recorded once. J is TRBJ2-7 and V is TRBV7-3, with TRBD2 matching over 11 bases. Germline CDR1 is SGHTA and CDR2 is FQGTGA. V gave up 2 bases and J gave up 6 bases; unmatched junction bases: 12. This CDR3 spans 17 amino acids. CDR3 sequence: CASSLAYLASGRSEQYF. The DNA of the CDR3 is TGTGCCAGCAGCTTAGCCTATTTAGCTAGCGGGAGGAGCGAGCAGTACTTC.

The chain combines TRBV15 with TRBJ1-6; 11 bases are a match to TRBD1. V was pared by 0 bases and J by 10 bases, with 2 bases of the junction left unmatched. There are 15 residues in the CDR3. Germline-derived CDR1 and CDR2 are LNHNV and YYDKDF (reference sequence). DNA of the CDR3: TGTGCCACCAGCAGAGAAGGGACAGGGGGATCACCCCTCCACTTT. Amino acid sequence: CATSREGTGGSPLHF.